This T cell receptor beta chain was recorded in a study of vaccination effects on CD4 cells after COVID-19. In the study overall: Convalescent patients (three in total) were sampled early and late after vaccination. Post-vaccine sampling occurred a median 72 days after the second dose.

TCRdb's copy holds only in-frame clones and misses some; the assay was immunoSEQ multiplex PCR. The profile shows about 44,000 clones, 76% of them singletons. Note on this clone: What it binds is unknown.

Germline CDR1 reads SEHNR; CDR2 reads FQNEAQ (reference sequence). CDR3 length equals 15 residues. Trimming took off 1 base at V and 1 base at J, with 7 bases between the two ends. Once cultured for nine to ten days, the cells underwent separation to obtain CD4+ T cells. The person's infection with SARS-CoV-2, confirmed by PCR, took place between March and December 2020. Each person got two doses of an mRNA SARS-CoV-2 vaccine, BNT162b2 or mRNA-1273. Replacing half the medium with IL-2 medium was done on days 3 and 7. The material sequenced was CD4+ T cells from PBMCs cultured without peptide, taken after COVID-19 vaccination. V gene TRBV7-9 combines with J gene TRBJ1-4; no definite D call. This clonotype was obtained from a human donor who had a prior SARS-CoV-2 infection. The CDR3 coding sequence is TGTGCCAGCAGCTTAGGACGGGGAACTAATGAAAAACTGTTTTTT. Residues: CASSLGRGTNEKLFF.